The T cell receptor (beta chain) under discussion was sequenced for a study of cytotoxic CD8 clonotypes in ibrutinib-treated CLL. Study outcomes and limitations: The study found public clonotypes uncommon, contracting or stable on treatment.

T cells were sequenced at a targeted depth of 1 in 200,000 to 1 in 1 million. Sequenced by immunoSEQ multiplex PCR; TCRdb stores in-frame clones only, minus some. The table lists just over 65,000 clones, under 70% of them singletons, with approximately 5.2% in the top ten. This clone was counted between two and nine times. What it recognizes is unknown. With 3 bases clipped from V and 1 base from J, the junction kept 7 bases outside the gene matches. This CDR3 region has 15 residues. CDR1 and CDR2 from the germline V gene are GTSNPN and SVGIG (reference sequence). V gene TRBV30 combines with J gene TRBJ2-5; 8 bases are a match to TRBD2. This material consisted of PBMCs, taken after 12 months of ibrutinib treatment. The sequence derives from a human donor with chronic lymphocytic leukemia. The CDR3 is CAWRPERGSQETQYF. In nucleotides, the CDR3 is TGTGCCTGGAGACCGGAGCGGGGGTCCCAAGAGACCCAGTACTTC.